One and the same sample provided the 9 T cell receptor beta chains below, sequenced in a study of cytomegalovirus exposure and HLA in healthy donors. Vbeta (60) and Jbeta (13) primers were used in the PCR. Repertoires were generated with immunoSEQ multiplex PCR, while TCRdb's copy carries only in-frame clones and drops some. This table holds under 150,000 clones, over 75% found once. Material for sequencing was PBMCs. The receptors stem from a male donor in good health and CMV-seronegative.

The rearrangement links TRBV6-5 to TRBJ1-1; TRBD1 is a possible D gene (6 bases). Germline CDR1 reads MNHEY; CDR2 reads SVGAGI. V gave up 8 bases and J gave up 8 bases, with 18 bases separating them. The CDR3 length is 13 residues. This CDR3 is CASAGQPNREAFF. CDR3 DNA sequence: TGTGCCAGCGCCGGACAGCCGAACAGGGAAGCTTTCTTT.

This clone came up once. This chain uses TRBV19 with TRBJ1-5, with D maybe TRBD1 (6 bases). Trimming took off 4 bases at V and 0 bases at J, with 10 bases between the two ends. Germline V lookup: CDR1 LNHDA, CDR2 SQIVND (reference sequence). This CDR3 has 15 amino acids. The CDR3 spells CASSNTGYSNQPQHF. The CDR3 region has the DNA TGTGCCAGTAGTAATACAGGGTATAGCAATCAGCCCCAGCATTTT.

This chain links TRBV2 with TRBJ2-3, with D possibly TRBD1 on 6 matching bases. V was clipped by 10 bases and J by 6 bases, with 20 bases between them. Germline lookup yields CDR1 SNHLY and CDR2 FYNNEI. The CDR3 length is 14 residues. The chain's CDR3 is CATKDSGSGDTQYF. The CDR3 bases are TGTGCCACTAAGGACAGTGGAAGTGGGGATACGCAGTATTTT. Looking up the rest from reference TRBV2 and TRBJ2-3 gives the full variable domain: EPEVTQTPSHQVTQMGQEVILRCVPISNHLYFYWYRQILGQKVEFLVSFYNNEISEKSEIFDDQFSVERPDGSNFTLKIRSTKLEDSAMYFCATKDSGSGDTQYFGPGTRLTVL.

This clone was observed a single time. Other DNA sequences from this sample encode an identical CDR3 as well. The J gene is TRBJ1-1, the V gene TRBV18; D remains ambiguous. Germline V gene lookup returns CDR1 KGHSH and CDR2 LQKENI. The CDR3 loop spans 13 amino acids. Trimming cost V 3 bases and J 0 bases, with 5 bases left between them. CDR3: CASSPPVNTEAFF. The CDR3, as DNA: TGTGCCAGCTCACCGCCGGTGAACACTGAAGCTTTCTTT.

The chain has TRBV7-9 and TRBJ2-5; 8 bases map to TRBD1. The DNA end lines up better with TRBJ2-7; the J call may be wrong. Germline lookup yields CDR1 SEHNR and CDR2 FQNEAQ (reference sequence). The CDR3 loop spans 13 amino acids. CDR3 protein: CASSWTGRYEQYF. CDR3 coding DNA: TGTGCCAGCAGCTGGACAGGGCGGTACGAGCAGTACTTC.

The chain is built from TRBV7-6 and TRBJ2-2, with 8 positions matching TRBD2. CDR1 and CDR2 (germline): SGHVS, FNYEAQ. V lost 1 base and J lost 6; bases outside the gene matches: 4. The CDR3 has 15 amino acids. CDR3 coding DNA: TGTGCCAGCAGCTTAGTTGCGGGAGGTCCCGGGGAGCTGTTTTTT. Translating it yields CASSLVAGGPGELFF.

The table lists this clone with a count of one. This chain uses TRBV4-1 with TRBJ2-1; D ambiguous. The CDR3 is 12 residues long. The germline CDR1 and CDR2 sequences are MGHRA and YSYEKL. Trimming removed 3 bases from V and 10 bases from J, with 10 bases in between. CDR3 loop: CASSHGGDEQFF. In nucleotides, the CDR3 is TGCGCCAGCAGCCACGGTGGAGACGAGCAGTTCTTC.

The chain links TRBV5-1 to TRBJ2-5; 9 bases match TRBD2. The better agreement between TRBJ2-7 and the DNA end casts doubt on the J call. CDR1 is SGHRS, CDR2 YFSETQ, per germline. The CDR3 covers 19 residues. The CDR3 reads CASSLEGLATPDRGYEQYF. The CDR3 nucleotides are TGCGCCAGCAGCTTGGAAGGACTAGCGACTCCCGATCGGGGCTACGAGCAGTACTTC.

CDR3 nucleotide sequence: TGCAGCGTTGAAGTGGCGGGGGCAGACACTGAAGCTTTCTTT. It specifies CSVEVAGADTEAFF. The J gene is TRBJ1-1, the V gene TRBV29-1; possible D gene TRBD1, 6 bases. Germline values: CDR1 SQVTM, CDR2 ANQGSEA. The CDR3 consists of 14 residues. V was clipped by 1 base and J by 3 bases, with 12 bases between them. Using reference TRBV29-1 and TRBJ1-1 for the parts outside the CDR3, the full variable domain is SAVISQKPSRDICQRGTSLTIQCQVDSQVTMMFWYRQQPGQSLTLIATANQGSEATYESGFVIDKFPISRPNLTFSTLTVSNMSPEDSSIYLCSVEVAGADTEAFFGQGTRLTVV.